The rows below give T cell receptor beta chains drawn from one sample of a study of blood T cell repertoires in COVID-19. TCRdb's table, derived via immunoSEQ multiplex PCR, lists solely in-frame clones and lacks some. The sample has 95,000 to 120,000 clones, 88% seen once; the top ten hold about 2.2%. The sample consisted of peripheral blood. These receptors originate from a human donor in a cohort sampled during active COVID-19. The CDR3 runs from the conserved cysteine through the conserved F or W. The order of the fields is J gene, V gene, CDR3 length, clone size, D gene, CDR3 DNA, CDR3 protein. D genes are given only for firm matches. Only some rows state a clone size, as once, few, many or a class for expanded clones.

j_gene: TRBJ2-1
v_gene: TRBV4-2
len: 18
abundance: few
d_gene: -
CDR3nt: TGTGCCAGCAGCCAAGTAATGACAGGCGTTAGCTCCTACAATGAGCAGTTCTTC
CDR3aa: CASSQVMTGVSSYNEQFF

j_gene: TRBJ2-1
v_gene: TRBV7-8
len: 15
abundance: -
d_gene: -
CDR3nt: TGTGCCAGCAGCTTAGCCCTGAGCTCCTACAATGAGCAGTTCTTC
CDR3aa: CASSLALSSYNEQFF

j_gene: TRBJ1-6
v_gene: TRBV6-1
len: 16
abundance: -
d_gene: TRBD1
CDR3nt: TGTGCCAGCAGTGGCGACAGGGGCGCGAGGTCTTCACCCCTCCACTTT
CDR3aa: CASSGDRGARSSPLHF

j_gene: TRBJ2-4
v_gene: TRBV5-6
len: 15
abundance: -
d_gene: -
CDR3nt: TGTGCCAGCAGCTTACAGGGGAGGACCAAAAACATTCAGTACTTC
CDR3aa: CASSLQGRTKNIQYF

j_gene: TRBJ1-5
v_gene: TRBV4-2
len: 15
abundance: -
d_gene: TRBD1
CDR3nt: TGTGCCAGCAGCCCTACACACAGGGGACATCAGCCCCAGCATTTT
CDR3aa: CASSPTHRGHQPQHF

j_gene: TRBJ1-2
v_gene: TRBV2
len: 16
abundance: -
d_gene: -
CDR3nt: TGTGCCAGCATCGCCAACCCTCGACAGGACTTCTATGGCTACACCTTC
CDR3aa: CASIANPRQDFYGYTF

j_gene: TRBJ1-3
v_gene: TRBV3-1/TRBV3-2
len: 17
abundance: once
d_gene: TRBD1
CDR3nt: TGTGCCAGCAGCCCGAGGACAGGTGCTCTCTCTGGAAACACCATATATTTT
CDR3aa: CASSPRTGALSGNTIYF

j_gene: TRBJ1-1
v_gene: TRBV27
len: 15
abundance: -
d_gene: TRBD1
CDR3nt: TGTGCCAGCGGCCCCCTGACAGGGTTGGGCACTGAAGCTTTCTTT
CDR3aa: CASGPLTGLGTEAFF

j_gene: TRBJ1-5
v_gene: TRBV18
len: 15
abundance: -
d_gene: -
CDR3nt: TGTGCCAGCTCACAATTCGAGGGCGACAATCAGCCCCAGCATTTT
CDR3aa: CASSQFEGDNQPQHF

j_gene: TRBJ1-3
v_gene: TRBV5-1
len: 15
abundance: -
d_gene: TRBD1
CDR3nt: TGCGCCAGCAGCCCACAGGGGGCGCCCGGAAACACCATATATTTT
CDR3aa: CASSPQGAPGNTIYF

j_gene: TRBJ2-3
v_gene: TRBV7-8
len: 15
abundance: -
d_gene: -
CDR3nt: TGTGCCAGCACCCGACCTCTAGCAGACACAGATACGCAGTATTTT
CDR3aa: CASTRPLADTDTQYF

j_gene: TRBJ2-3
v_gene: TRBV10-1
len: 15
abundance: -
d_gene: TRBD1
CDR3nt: TGCGCCAGCAGTGAGGACAGGGGTTCCACAGATACGCAGTATTTT
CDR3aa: CASSEDRGSTDTQYF

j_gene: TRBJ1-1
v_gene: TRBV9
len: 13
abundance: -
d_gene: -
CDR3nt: TGTGCCAGCACTAGTTCTCTGAACACTGAAGCTTTCTTT
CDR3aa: CASTSSLNTEAFF

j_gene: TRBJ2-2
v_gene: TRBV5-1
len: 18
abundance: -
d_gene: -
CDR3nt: TGCGCCAGCAGCTCGCAAATACAGGGGAGGTCGAACACCGGGGAGCTGTTTTTT
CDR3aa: CASSSQIQGRSNTGELFF

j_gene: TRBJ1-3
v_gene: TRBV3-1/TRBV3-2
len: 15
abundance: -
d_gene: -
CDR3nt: TGTGCCAGCAGCCAGGGCAGGGCTAGTGGAAACACCATATATTTT
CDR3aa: CASSQGRASGNTIYF

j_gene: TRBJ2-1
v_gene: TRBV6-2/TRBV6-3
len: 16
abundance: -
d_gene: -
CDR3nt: TGTGCCAGCAGTTACTATTCGGGGGAAGGGGTCGATGAGCAGTTCTTC
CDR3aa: CASSYYSGEGVDEQFF

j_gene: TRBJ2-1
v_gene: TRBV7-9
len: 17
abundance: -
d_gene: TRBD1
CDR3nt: TGTGCCAGCCAGGACACAGGGGCCTCTCCCCAGTACAATGAGCAGTTCTTC
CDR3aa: CASQDTGASPQYNEQFF

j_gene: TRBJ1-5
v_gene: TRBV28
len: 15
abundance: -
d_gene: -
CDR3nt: TGTGCCAGCAGTTTATCGCGGTCAGGGTCCCAGCCCCAGCATTTT
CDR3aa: CASSLSRSGSQPQHF

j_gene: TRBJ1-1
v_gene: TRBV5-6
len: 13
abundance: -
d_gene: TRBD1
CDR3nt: TGTGCCAGCAGCCGTCGACAGGGGAGGGGAGCTTTCTTT
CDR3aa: CASSRRQGRGAFF

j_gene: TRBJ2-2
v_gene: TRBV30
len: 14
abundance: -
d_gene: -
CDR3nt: TGTGCCTGGAACGCGGGAATTAACACCGGGGAGCTGTTTTTT
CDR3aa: CAWNAGINTGELFF

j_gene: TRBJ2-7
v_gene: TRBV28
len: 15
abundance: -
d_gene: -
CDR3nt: TGTGCCAGCAGTCCCCGGGACAAATTCGCCTACGAGCAGTACTTC
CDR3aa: CASSPRDKFAYEQYF

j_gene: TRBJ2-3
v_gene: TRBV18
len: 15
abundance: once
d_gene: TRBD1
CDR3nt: TGTGCCAGCTCACCGGGACAGGGGAGGACAGATACGCAGTATTTT
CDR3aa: CASSPGQGRTDTQYF

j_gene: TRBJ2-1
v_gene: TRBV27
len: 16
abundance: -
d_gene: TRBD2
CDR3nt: TGTGCCAGCAGTTTAAGGCGACTAGCGGGAGGCAATGAGCAGTTCTTC
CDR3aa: CASSLRRLAGGNEQFF

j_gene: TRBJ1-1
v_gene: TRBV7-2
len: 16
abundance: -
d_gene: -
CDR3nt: TGTGCCAGCAGCGGTCGGGACTGGTCCATGAACACTGAAGCTTTCTTT
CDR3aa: CASSGRDWSMNTEAFF

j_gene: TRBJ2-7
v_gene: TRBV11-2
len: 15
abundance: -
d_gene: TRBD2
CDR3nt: TGTGCCAGCAGCTTTAGGACTAGCGGACCCTACGAGCAGTACTTC
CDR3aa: CASSFRTSGPYEQYF

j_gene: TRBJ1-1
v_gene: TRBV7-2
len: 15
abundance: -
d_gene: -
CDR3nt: TGTGCCAGCAGCTTAGCGGCAGGCCTGAACACTGAAGCTTTCTTT
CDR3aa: CASSLAAGLNTEAFF